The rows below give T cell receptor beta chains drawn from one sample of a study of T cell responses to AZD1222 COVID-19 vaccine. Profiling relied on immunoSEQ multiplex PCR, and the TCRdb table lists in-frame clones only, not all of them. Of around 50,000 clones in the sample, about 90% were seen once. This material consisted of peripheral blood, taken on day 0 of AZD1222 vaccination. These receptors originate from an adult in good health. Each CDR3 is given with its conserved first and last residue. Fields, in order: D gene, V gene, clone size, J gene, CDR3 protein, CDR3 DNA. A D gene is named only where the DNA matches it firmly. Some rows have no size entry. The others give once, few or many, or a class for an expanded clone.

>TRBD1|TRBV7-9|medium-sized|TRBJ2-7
CASSLLTSDREREQYF
TGTGCCAGCAGCTTATTGACCTCGGACAGGGAACGGGAGCAGTACTTC
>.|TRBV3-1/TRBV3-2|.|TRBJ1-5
CASSQGVYQPQHF
TGTGCCAGCAGCCAAGGGGTTTATCAGCCCCAGCATTTT
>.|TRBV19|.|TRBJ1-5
CASSIGLDQPQHF
TGTGCCAGTAGTATTGGGCTGGATCAGCCCCAGCATTTT
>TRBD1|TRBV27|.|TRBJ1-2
CASSSTGTYGYTF
TGTGCCAGCAGTTCGACAGGGACCTATGGCTACACCTTC
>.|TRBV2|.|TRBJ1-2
CASSSVPPREGYGYTF
TGTGCCAGCAGTTCAGTCCCCCCCCGGGAGGGCTATGGCTACACCTTC
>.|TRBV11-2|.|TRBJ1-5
CASSSQAGGNQPQHF
TGTGCCAGCAGCTCTCAGGCGGGGGGCAATCAGCCCCAGCATTTT
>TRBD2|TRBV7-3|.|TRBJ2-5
CASSFSGGHNQETQYF
TGTGCCAGCAGCTTTTCGGGAGGACACAACCAAGAGACCCAGTACTTC
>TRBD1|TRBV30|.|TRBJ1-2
CAWSVKGGGGYTF
TGTGCCTGGAGTGTTAAAGGGGGCGGTGGCTACACCTTC
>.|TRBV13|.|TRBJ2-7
CASSSRTYEQYF
TGTGCCAGCAGCTCCCGTACCTACGAGCAGTACTTC
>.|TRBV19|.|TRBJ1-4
CASRATDRQKLFF
TGTGCCAGTAGAGCGACAGATCGGCAAAAACTGTTTTTT
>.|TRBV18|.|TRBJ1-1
CASSPPSRRNTEAFF
TGTGCCAGCTCACCACCCTCCAGGAGGAACACTGAAGCTTTCTTT
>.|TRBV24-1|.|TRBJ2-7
CATSVDSLDSSYEQYF
TGTGCCACCAGTGTGGACAGCCTCGACAGCTCCTACGAGCAGTACTTC
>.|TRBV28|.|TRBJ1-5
CASSLLSGVQWPQHF
TGTGCCAGCAGTTTATTGTCAGGGGTCCAATGGCCCCAGCATTTT
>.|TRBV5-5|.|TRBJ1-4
CASSRQVDNEKLFF
TGTGCCAGCAGCCGACAGGTGGATAATGAAAAACTGTTTTTT
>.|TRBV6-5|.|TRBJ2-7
CASRSNRDYEQYF
TGTGCCAGCAGATCAAACAGGGACTACGAGCAGTACTTC
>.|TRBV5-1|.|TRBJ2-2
CASSLEGNTGELFF
TGCGCCAGCAGCTTGGAGGGGAACACCGGGGAGCTGTTTTTT
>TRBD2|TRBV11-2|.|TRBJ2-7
CASSPGLVYEQYF
TGTGCCAGCAGCCCAGGACTAGTCTACGAGCAGTACTTC
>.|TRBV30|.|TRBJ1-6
CACTALNSPLHF
TGTGCCTGTACCGCCCTGAATTCACCCCTCCACTTT
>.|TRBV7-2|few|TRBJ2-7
CASSLELGTYSYEQYF
TGTGCCAGCAGCTTAGAACTCGGGACGTATTCCTACGAGCAGTACTTC
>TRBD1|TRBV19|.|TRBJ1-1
CASSSPGTGLGAAEAFF
TGTGCCAGTAGTTCCCCCGGGACAGGGCTTGGCGCCGCTGAAGCTTTCTTT
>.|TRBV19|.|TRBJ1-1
CASSIAVNTEAFF
TGTGCCAGTAGTATAGCAGTGAACACTGAAGCTTTCTTT
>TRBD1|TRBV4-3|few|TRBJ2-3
CASSHLLGQGGTDTQYF
TGCGCCAGCAGCCACCTATTAGGACAGGGGGGCACAGATACGCAGTATTTT
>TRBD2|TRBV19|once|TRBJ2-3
CASSIGSGRAADTQYF
TGTGCCAGTAGTATTGGTAGCGGGAGGGCCGCAGATACGCAGTATTTT
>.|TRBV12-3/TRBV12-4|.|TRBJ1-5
CASSFRRAPQHF
TGTGCCAGCAGTTTCCGCCGGGCGCCCCAGCATTTT